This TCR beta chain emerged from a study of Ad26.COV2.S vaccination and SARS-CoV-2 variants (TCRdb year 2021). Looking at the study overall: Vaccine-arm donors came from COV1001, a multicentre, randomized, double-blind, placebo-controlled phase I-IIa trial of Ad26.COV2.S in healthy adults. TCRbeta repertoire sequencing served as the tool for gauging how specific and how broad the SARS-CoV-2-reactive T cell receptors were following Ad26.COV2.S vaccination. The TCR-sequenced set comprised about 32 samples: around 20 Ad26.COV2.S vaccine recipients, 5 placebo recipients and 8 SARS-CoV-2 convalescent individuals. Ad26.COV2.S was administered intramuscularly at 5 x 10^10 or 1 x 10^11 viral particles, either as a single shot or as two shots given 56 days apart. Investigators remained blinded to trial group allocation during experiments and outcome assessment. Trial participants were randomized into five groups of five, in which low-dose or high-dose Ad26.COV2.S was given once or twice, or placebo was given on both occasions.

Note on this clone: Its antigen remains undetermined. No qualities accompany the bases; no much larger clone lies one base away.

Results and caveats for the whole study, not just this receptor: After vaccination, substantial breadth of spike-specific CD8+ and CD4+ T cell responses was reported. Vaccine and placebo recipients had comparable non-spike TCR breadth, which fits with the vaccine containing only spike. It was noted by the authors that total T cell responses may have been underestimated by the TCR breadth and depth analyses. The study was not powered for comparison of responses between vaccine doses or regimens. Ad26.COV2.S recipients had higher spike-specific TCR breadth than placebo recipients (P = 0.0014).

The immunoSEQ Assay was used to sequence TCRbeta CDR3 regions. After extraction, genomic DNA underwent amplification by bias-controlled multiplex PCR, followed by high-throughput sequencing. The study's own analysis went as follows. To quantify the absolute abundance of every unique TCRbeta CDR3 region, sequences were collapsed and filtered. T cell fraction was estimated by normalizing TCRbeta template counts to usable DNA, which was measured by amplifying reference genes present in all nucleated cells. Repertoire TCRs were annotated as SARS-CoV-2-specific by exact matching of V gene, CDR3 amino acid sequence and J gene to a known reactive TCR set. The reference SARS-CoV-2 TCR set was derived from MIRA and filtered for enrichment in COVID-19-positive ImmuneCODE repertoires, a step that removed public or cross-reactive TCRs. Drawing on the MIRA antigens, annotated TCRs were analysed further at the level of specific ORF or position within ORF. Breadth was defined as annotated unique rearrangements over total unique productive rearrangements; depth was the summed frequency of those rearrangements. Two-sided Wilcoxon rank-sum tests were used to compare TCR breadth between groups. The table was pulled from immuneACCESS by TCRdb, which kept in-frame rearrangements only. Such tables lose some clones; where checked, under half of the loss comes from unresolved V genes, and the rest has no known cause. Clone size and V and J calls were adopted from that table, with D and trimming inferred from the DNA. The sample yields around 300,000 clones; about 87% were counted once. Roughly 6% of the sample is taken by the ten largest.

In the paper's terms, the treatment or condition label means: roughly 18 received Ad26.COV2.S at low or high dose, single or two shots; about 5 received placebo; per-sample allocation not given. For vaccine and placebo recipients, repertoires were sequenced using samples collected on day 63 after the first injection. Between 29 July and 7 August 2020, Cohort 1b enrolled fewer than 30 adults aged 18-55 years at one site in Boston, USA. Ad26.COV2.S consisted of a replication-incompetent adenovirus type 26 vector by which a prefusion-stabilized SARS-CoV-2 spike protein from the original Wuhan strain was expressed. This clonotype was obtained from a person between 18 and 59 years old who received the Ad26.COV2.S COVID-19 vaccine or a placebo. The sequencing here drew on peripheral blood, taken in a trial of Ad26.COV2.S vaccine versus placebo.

Here is the DNA: TGTGCCAGCAGCCGTCCCCCGGGGGAAGTTTCCAAAGCTAACTATGGCTACACCTTC. Its protein product is CASSRPPGEVSKANYGYTF. This chain is built from TRBV4-2 and TRBJ1-2, and possibly TRBD1, on 5 matching bases. Taken from the germline V gene, the CDR1 and CDR2 loops are LGHNA and YNFKEQ. Trimming at the junction amounts to 4 bases on V and 0 bases on J, and the germline ends lie 24 bases apart. The CDR3 contains 19 residues, cysteine and phenylalanine counted. The retained sequence is limited to the CDR3, 57 bases, with the frame set at the first base.